Presented here are 29 T cell receptor beta chains from one specimen sequenced in a study of T cells in Graves' hyperthyroidism and ophthalmopathy (dated by TCRdb to about 2019). Libraries were built with multiplex PCR. The data were produced on an Illumina HiSeq 2000. TCR beta CDR3 regions were amplified from RNA transcripts. The first round of RT-PCR for the TCR CDR3 was performed with the HTBI primer set and the Qiagen OneStep RT-PCR kit. Starting from the raw public reads, TCRdb applied fastp trimming at Q25, assembled clones with MiXCR and retained in-frame beta chains. Rows are combined by CDR3 protein, so each entry shows the most common genes and DNA. The sample table holds hundreds of thousands of distinct CDR3 sequences, of which about 14% were seen once. The ten largest clones represent approximately 13% of the sample. Sequenced input: blood. Receptors originate from a woman aged 45-59 years with Graves' ophthalmopathy.

This clonotype was seen repeatedly, ten times or more. This sequence joins TRBV11-3 and TRBJ2-7, with D tentatively TRBD1 (5 bases). Germline V gene lookup returns CDR1 SGHNT and CDR2 YENEEA. The length of the CDR3 is 14 residues. V lost 3 bases and J 1 base, leaving 10 bases between the germline ends. The CDR3 coding sequence is TGTGCCAGCAGCTTCCCAGGGCGGTCCTACGAGCAGTACTTC. This gives the protein CASSFPGRSYEQYF.

In its sample, this clonotype was seen many times. V gene TRBV29-1 combines with J gene TRBJ2-7, with D perhaps TRBD2 (6 bases). The CDR3 contains 14 residues. Trimming removed 8 bases at V and 4 bases at J, with 21 bases between. Germline CDR1 and CDR2: SQVTM and ANQGSEA. The CDR3 DNA sequence: TGCAGCTTTAGCCGCGGCGGAAGCGGGTACGAGCAGTACTTC. The encoded protein is CSFSRGGSGYEQYF.

This chain joins TRBV7-3 and TRBJ2-1; TRBD2 matches at 12 bases. Losses at the gene ends were 0 bases for V and 6 bases for J; bases not matched to a gene: 9. The CDR3 is 18 residues long. CDR1 is SGHTA and CDR2 is FQGTGA in the germline V gene. CDR3 coding DNA: TGTGCCAGCAGCTTAACGACTAGCGGGAGATCTACCGGCAATGAGCAGTTCTTC. This translates into CASSLTTSGRSTGNEQFF.

This clonotype was seen repeatedly, ten times or more. The chain recombines TRBV28 with TRBJ2-3, with TRBD2 identical over 8 bases. The CDR3 is 14 residues long. The V gene end was trimmed by 5 bases and the J gene end by 2 bases; junction bases not matched to a gene: 3. In germline, CDR1 is MDHEN, CDR2 SYDVKM. In DNA, the CDR3 is TGTGCCAGCAGTCTTAGCGGGGTCACAGATACGCAGTATTTT. It yields the protein CASSLSGVTDTQYF.

The gene calls are TRBV6-1 and TRBJ2-3; 12 bases fit TRBD2. CDR3 size: 15 residues. In germline, CDR1 is MNHNS, CDR2 SASEGT. The trim removed 5 bases at V and 4 bases at J, leaving 4 bases unmatched. The CDR3: CASSKTSGRADTQYF. CDR3 sequence (DNA): TGTGCCAGCAGTAAGACTAGCGGGAGAGCAGATACGCAGTATTTT.

This clonotype has at least ten counts. This chain joins TRBV9 and TRBJ2-2; D perhaps matches TRBD2 (5 bases). V was cut by 7 bases and J by 2 bases, with 12 bases left in between. The germline V gene encodes CDR1 SGDLS and CDR2 YYNGEE. CDR3 size: 14 residues. The CDR3 region is CASAGMGNTGELFF. The DNA for the CDR3 is TGTGCCAGCGCCGGGATGGGTAACACCGGGGAGCTGTTTTTT.

The table lists this clonotype with many counts. The chain employs TRBV7-6 and TRBJ1-2; D call uncertain. Trimming cost V 5 bases and J 4 bases, with 14 bases left between them. The CDR3 consists of 14 residues. From germline, CDR1 is SGHVS and CDR2 FNYEAQ. The CDR3 here is CASSPAALGYGYTF. The CDR3 coding sequence is TGTGCCAGCAGCCCGGCGGCTTTGGGCTATGGCTACACCTTC.

As concerns this clonotype: Germline and junction disagree at one end, which may indicate a read error. The J gene is TRBJ2-3, the V gene TRBV5-1, with D possibly being TRBD1 (5 bases). Germline assignment: CDR1 SGHRS and CDR2 YFSETQ. There are 13 residues in the CDR3. The CDR3 DNA is TGCGCCAGCGGCTTGGGGCGTGGCGATACGCAGTATTTT. Encoded protein: CASGLGRGDTQYF.

This CDR3 reads CASGTGGPGELFF. DNA for the CDR3: TGTGCCAGCGGGACAGGGGGCCCCGGGGAGCTGTTTTTT. This chain joins TRBV6-1 and TRBJ2-2, with TRBD1 identical over 12 bases. After removal of 8 bases from V and 6 bases from J, the junction contained 1 base not matched to a gene. CDR3 size: 13 residues. CDR1 MNHNS and CDR2 SASEGT come from the germline V gene.

At least ten counts were recorded for this clonotype. This chain connects TRBV28 to TRBJ2-1; 8 nucleotides align to TRBD2. Germline CDR1 and CDR2: MDHEN and SYDVKM. The CDR3 has 17 residues. Germline trimming cut 2 bases from V and 0 bases from J; bases unmatched to any gene: 6. In DNA form, the CDR3 reads TGTGCCAGCAGTTTAGGAGCGGGGGTGAGCTCCTACAATGAGCAGTTCTTC. It encodes CASSLGAGVSSYNEQFF.

This clonotype was detected many times. The V gene is TRBV7-9, the J gene TRBJ2-3; TRBD2 aligns across 10 bases. Germline CDR1 SEHNR, CDR2 FQNEAQ (reference sequence). Trimming removed 5 bases from V and 4 bases from J; junction bases left unmatched: 6. The CDR3 extends over 15 amino acids. The CDR3 nucleotides read TGTGCCAGCAGCCTGCTAGCGGGAGATTCAGATACGCAGTATTTT. Its protein is CASSLLAGDSDTQYF.

The chain employs TRBV6-2 or TRBV6-3 and TRBJ2-1, with 11 bases matching TRBD2. The ends lost 6 bases at V and 5 bases at J; junction bases unmatched: 3. Germline V CDR1 and CDR2: MNHEY, SVGEGT. The CDR3 extends over 14 amino acids. CDR3 sequence: CASRTSGTHNEQFF. As DNA, the CDR3 is TGTGCCAGCAGGACTAGCGGGACCCACAATGAGCAGTTCTTC.

This clonotype was counted at least ten times. V is TRBV7-9 and J is TRBJ1-5, with 8 bases aligning to TRBD1. Germline CDR1 and CDR2: SEHNR and FQNEAQ (reference sequence). The CDR3 contains 14 residues. V dropped 5 bases and J dropped 4; count of bases not matched to a gene: 4. CDR3 sequence: CASSQTGGNQPQHF. For the CDR3, the DNA is TGTGCCAGCAGCCAAACAGGGGGAAATCAGCCCCAGCATTTT.

This chain uses TRBV5-8 with TRBJ1-2; TRBD1 is a possible D gene (5 bases). This CDR3 contains 14 residues. V lost 3 bases, J lost 2 bases, and 11 bases lay in between. Germline V gene data show CDR1 as SGHTS and CDR2 as YDEGEE. The DNA for the CDR3 is TGTGCCAGCAGCTCCAGGGATACCAACTATGGCTACACCTTC. Translation gives CASSSRDTNYGYTF.

This clonotype was picked up a small number of times. V usage is TRBV4-1 and J usage is TRBJ2-3; 12 bases agree with TRBD2. The CDR3 totals 16 residues. The junction had 4 bases not matched to a gene; V was cut back by 2 bases and J by 4 bases. Germline CDR1 is MGHRA and CDR2 is YSYEKL. The CDR3 bases are TGCGCCAGCAGCCAAATACTAGCGGGAGGATCAGATACGCAGTATTTT. Residues: CASSQILAGGSDTQYF.

This clonotype came up many times. This sequence joins TRBV11-2 and TRBJ2-3; D gene unclear. The CDR3 contains 12 residues. V gave up 7 bases and J gave up 4 bases, with 9 bases separating them. The germline V gene encodes CDR1 SGHAT and CDR2 FQNNGV. CDR3 nucleotide sequence: TGTGCCAGCACCCAAGGCCCAGATACGCAGTATTTT. Translating gives CASTQGPDTQYF.

The chain has TRBV5-6 and TRBJ2-1, with 8 bases that match TRBD2. The length of the CDR3 is 15 residues. V was pared by 4 bases and J by 9 bases, with 12 bases of the junction left unmatched. Germline V gives CDR1 SGHDT, CDR2 YYEEEE. DNA for the CDR3: TGTGCCAGCAGCCTGGACCAGGTCGGGAGGGGTGAGCAGTTCTTC. It is translated as CASSLDQVGRGEQFF.

This clonotype was picked up many times. This rearrangement joins TRBV27 to TRBJ2-1, with D uncertain. The CDR3 has 12 residues. The V gene's germline CDR1 is MNHEY and CDR2 SMNVEV (reference sequence). V lost 8 bases and J lost 6, with 11 bases in between. CDR3 loop: CASGRTINEQFF. CDR3 DNA: TGTGCCAGCGGACGGACGATCAATGAGCAGTTCTTC.

At least ten counts were recorded for this clonotype. This sequence joins TRBV20-1 and TRBJ1-5; TRBD1 matches at 8 bases. The length of the CDR3 is 14 residues. J gave up 2 bases and V 5 bases, and 5 bases lay outside the gene matches. Germline V gives CDR1 DFQATT, CDR2 SNEGSKA (reference sequence). CDR3 in amino acids: CSAQTGVRNQPQHF. CDR3 nucleotides: TGCAGTGCTCAGACAGGGGTGCGCAATCAGCCCCAGCATTTT.

V and J are TRBV20-1 and TRBJ2-5; 12 nucleotides line up with TRBD2. The CDR3 contains 16 residues. Germline V lookup: CDR1 DFQATT, CDR2 SNEGSKA (reference sequence). Trimming cost V 2 bases and J 0 bases; bases outside gene matches: 4. This CDR3 is CSARSGTSGYQETQYF. CDR3 DNA sequence: TGCAGTGCTAGATCCGGGACTAGCGGGTACCAAGAGACCCAGTACTTC.

In this sample, this clonotype turned up many times. The rearrangement links TRBV28 to TRBJ1-1, with D possibly being TRBD1 (6 bases). This CDR3 is 14 amino acids long. V was clipped by 2 bases and J by 6 bases, with 13 bases between them. Germline values: CDR1 MDHEN, CDR2 SYDVKM. The CDR3 region is CASSLIQGTAEAFF. In DNA, the CDR3 is TGTGCCAGCAGTTTAATACAGGGTACGGCTGAAGCTTTCTTT.

The chain is built from TRBV12-3 or TRBV12-4 and TRBJ2-7; TRBD2 aligns across 8 bases. The trim removed 3 bases at V and 5 bases at J, leaving 6 bases unmatched. This CDR3 comprises 14 residues. CDR3 sequence (DNA): TGTGCCAGCAGTTTGGCCAGCGGGAGCGACGAGCAGTACTTC. Its protein product is CASSLASGSDEQYF.

This sequence joins TRBV6-4 and TRBJ2-3, with D perhaps TRBD2 (6 bases). The germline V gene has CDR1 MRHNA and CDR2 SNTAGT. The CDR3 is made up of 16 amino acids. With 5 bases removed from V and 0 bases from J, the gap between germline ends came to 15 bases. CDR3 sequence reads: CASSRRGSSSTDTQYF. The CDR3 region has the DNA TGTGCCAGCAGTCGGCGGGGTAGTTCTAGCACAGATACGCAGTATTTT.

This clonotype was found a few times. This may be a read error, as it is one base from a much larger clone. V usage is TRBV3-1 and J usage is TRBJ1-1; no clear D. The CDR3 totals 13 residues. CDR1 LGHDT and CDR2 YNNKEL come from the germline V gene (reference sequence). The CDR3: CASSPRANTEASF. DNA of the CDR3: TGTGCCAGCAGCCCTCGGGCGAACACTGAAGCTTCCTTT.

Only a few counts were recorded for this clonotype. This chain connects TRBV3-1 to TRBJ2-3, with D uncertain. Germline V gene data show CDR1 as LGHDT and CDR2 as YNNKEL (reference sequence). The V and J ends lost 1 base and 7 bases respectively, with 12 bases between them. CDR3 length: 14 residues. The CDR3 DNA sequence: TGTGCCAGCAGCCAAGCTGCTAGTCTAAATACGCAGTATTTT. This sequence encodes CASSQAASLNTQYF.

With regard to this clonotype: This may come from a read error, since a much larger clone is one base off. The chain has TRBV6-5 and TRBJ1-1; D call uncertain. CDR3 size: 15 residues. Germline V lookup: CDR1 MNHEY, CDR2 SVGAGI. As DNA, the CDR3 is TGTGCCAGCAGTTACTTTTCAGGACCGAGCACTAAAGCTTTCTTT. This encodes CASSYFSGPSTKAFF.

About this clonotype itself: The missing conserved phenylalanine or tryptophan at the end of this CDR3 makes a read error likely. This chain links TRBV12-3 or TRBV12-4 with TRBJ2-7; 10 bases fit TRBD1. After removal of 7 bases from V and 3 bases from J, the junction contained 6 bases not matched to a gene. The CDR3 runs 14 residues. CDR3 in amino acids: CASTMTGGIYEQYL. In DNA form, the CDR3 reads TGTGCCAGCACCATGACAGGGGGCATCTACGAGCAGTACCTC.

This clonotype turned up a few times. J is TRBJ1-6 and V is TRBV15, with D perhaps matching TRBD1 (6 bases). V lost 1 base and J 8 bases, leaving 15 bases between the germline ends. CDR1 is LNHNV and CDR2 is YYDKDF in the germline V gene (reference sequence). CDR3 size: 16 residues. The CDR3 DNA reads TGTGCCACCAGCAGAGGATTAGGGACATATGATTCACCCCTCCACTTT. Protein sequence: CATSRGLGTYDSPLHF.

This clonotype was seen at least ten times. This chain connects TRBV24-1 to TRBJ2-3; D gene uncertain. The CDR3 extends over 12 amino acids. Trimming cost V 1 base and J 5 bases, with 3 bases left between them. Germline V gives CDR1 KGHDR, CDR2 SFDVKD. In DNA, the CDR3 is TGTGCCACCAGTGATTTAATAGATACGCAGTATTTT. Its protein product is CATSDLIDTQYF.